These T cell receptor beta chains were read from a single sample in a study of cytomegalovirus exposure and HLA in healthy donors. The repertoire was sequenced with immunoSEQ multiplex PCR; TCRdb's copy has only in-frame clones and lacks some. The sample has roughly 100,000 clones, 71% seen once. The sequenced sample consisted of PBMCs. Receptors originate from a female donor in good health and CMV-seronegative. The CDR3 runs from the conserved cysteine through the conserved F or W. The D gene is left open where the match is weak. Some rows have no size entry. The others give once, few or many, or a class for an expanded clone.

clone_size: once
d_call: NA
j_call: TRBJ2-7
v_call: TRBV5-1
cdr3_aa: CASSLGQNSYEQYF
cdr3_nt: TGCGCCAGCAGCTTGGGACAGAATTCCTACGAGCAGTACTTC

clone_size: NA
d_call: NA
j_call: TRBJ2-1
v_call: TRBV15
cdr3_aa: CATSREGTAKPGEANEQFF
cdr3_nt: TGTGCCACCAGCAGAGAAGGGACAGCGAAACCCGGGGAGGCCAATGAGCAGTTCTTC

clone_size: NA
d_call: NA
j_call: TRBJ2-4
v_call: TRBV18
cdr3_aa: CASSPARSGAKNIQYF
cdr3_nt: TGTGCCAGCTCACCAGCGCGCTCCGGTGCCAAAAACATTCAGTACTTC

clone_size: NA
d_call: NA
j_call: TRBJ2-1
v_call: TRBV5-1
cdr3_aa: CASSLSLARNNEQFF
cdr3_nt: TGCGCCAGCAGCTTGAGTTTAGCGCGTAACAATGAGCAGTTCTTC

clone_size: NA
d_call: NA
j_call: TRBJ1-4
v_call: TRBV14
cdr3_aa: CASSQGERANEKLFF
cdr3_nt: TGTGCCAGCAGCCAGGGAGAACGTGCTAATGAAAAACTGTTTTTT

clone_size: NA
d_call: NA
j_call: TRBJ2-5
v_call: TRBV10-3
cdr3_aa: CAISEGGITQETQYF
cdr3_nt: TGTGCCATCAGTGAAGGAGGTATAACTCAAGAGACCCAGTACTTC

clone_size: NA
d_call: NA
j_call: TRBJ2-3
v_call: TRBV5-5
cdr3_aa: CASSLVVAGTDTQYF
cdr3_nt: TGTGCCAGCAGCTTGGTGGTAGCGGGCACAGATACGCAGTATTTT

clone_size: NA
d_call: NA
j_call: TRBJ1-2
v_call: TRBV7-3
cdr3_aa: CASSLTPSGDYGYTF
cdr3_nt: TGTGCCAGCAGCTTAACCCCCTCGGGGGACTATGGCTACACCTTC

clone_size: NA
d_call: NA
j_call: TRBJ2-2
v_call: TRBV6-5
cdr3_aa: CASSYSRGAGELFF
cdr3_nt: TGTGCCAGCAGTTACTCCCGAGGTGCCGGGGAGCTGTTTTTT

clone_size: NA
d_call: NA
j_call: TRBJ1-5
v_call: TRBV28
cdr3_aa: CASSLERLDSNQPQHF
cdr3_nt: TGTGCCAGCAGTTTAGAGAGGTTAGATAGCAATCAGCCCCAGCATTTT

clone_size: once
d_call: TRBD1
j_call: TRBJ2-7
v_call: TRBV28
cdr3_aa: CASRKGGRNEQYF
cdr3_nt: TGTGCCAGCAGAAAAGGGGGCCGGAACGAGCAGTACTTC

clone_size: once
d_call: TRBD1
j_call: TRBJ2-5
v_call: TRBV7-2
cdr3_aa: CASSLVQTGGETQYF
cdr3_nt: TGTGCCAGCAGCTTAGTACAAACAGGGGGAGAGACCCAGTACTTC

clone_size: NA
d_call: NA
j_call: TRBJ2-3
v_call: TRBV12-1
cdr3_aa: CASSRGLAISTDTQYF
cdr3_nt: TGTGCCAGCAGCCGGGGACTAGCGATTAGCACAGATACGCAGTATTTT

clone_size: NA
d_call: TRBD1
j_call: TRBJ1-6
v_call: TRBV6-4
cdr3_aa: CASSETGGDNSPLHF
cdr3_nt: TGTGCCAGCAGTGAAACAGGGGGCGATAATTCACCCCTCCACTTT

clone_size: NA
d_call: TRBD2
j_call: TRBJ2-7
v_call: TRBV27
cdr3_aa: CASSLLGGTSVEQYF
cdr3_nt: TGTGCCAGCAGTTTATTAGGGGGGACTAGCGTCGAGCAGTACTTC